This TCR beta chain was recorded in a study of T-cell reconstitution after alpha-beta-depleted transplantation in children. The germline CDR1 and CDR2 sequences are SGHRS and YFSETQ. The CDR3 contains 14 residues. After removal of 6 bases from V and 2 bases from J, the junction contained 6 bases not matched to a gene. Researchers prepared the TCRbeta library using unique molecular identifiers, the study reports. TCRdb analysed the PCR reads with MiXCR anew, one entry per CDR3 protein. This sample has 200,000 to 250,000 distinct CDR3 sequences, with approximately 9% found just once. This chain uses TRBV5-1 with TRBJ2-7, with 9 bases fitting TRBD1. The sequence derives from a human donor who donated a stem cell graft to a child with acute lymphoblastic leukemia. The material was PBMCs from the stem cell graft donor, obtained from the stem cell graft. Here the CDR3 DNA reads TGCGCCAGCACCGGGACAGGGCTTACCTACGAGCAGTACTTC. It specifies CASTGTGLTYEQYF. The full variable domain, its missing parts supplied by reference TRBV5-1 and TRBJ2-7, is KAGVTQTPRYLIKTRGQQVTLSCSPISGHRSVSWYQQTPGQGLQFLFEYFSETQRNKGNFPGRFSGRQFSNSRSEMNVSTLELGDSALYLCASTGTGLTYEQYFGPGTRLTVT.